The sample holds many counts of the clone carrying this TCR beta chain. Its specificity is unknown. This sample stems from a study of T cells in Graves' hyperthyroidism and ophthalmopathy. Across the study: Pretreatment peripheral blood was obtained at initial diagnosis.

Points from the study as a whole: Progression to ophthalmopathy was predicted a median of 6.5 months early. Also found in blood were most expanded thyroid clonotypes above 0.001.

RNA transcripts gave rise to amplified TCR beta CDR3 regions. The TCR CDR3 was amplified in a first-round RT-PCR using the HTBI primer set. TCRdb reanalysed the multiplex PCR reads using MiXCR and keeps one entry per CDR3 protein. Of approximately 620,000 distinct CDR3 sequences in the sample, more than 11% were seen once. The sequenced sample was blood. This clonotype was obtained from a young woman with Graves' hyperthyroidism that later progressed to Graves' ophthalmopathy.

The CDR3 protein is CASSPRAIEKLFF. CDR3 nucleotide sequence: TGTGCCAGCAGCCCCCGCGCCATAGAAAAACTGTTTTTT. This chain joins TRBV27 and TRBJ1-4; D uncertain. CDR1 MNHEY and CDR2 SMNVEV come from the germline V gene (reference sequence). This CDR3 has 13 residues. V was shortened by 6 bases and J by 8 bases, with 13 bases between the two germline ends.